Each of the 15 T cell receptor beta chains below was sequenced from the same sample in a study of cytomegalovirus exposure and HLA in healthy donors (TCRdb year 2017). The library was built by means of the immunoSEQ multiplex PCR assay. Here the immuneACCESS table is served through TCRdb, limited to in-frame sequences with V and J called. Missing clones are a known gap in these copies; in checked studies unresolved V genes cover under half, and the rest lacks a known reason. This sample lists roughly 100,000 clones; roughly 86% were detected once. The ten largest clones represent under 4.5% of the sample. Sequenced sample: PBMCs. The origin of the receptors is a woman aged 18-29 years in good health and CMV-seropositive.

V usage is TRBV6-5 and J usage is TRBJ1-3, with 7 bases lining up with TRBD1. The CDR3 loop spans 14 amino acids. Germline lookup yields CDR1 MNHEY and CDR2 SVGAGI. The ends lost 6 bases at V and 1 base at J; junction bases unmatched: 3. The CDR3 is CASRKTGSGNTIYF. CDR3 in DNA: TGTGCCAGCAGGAAGACAGGGTCTGGAAACACCATATATTTT.

This chain connects TRBV9 to TRBJ2-5; no definite D call. The germline V gene has CDR1 SGDLS and CDR2 YYNGEE. The CDR3 contains 13 residues. Trimming left V 4 bases short and J 4 bases short, with 11 bases between. CDR3 nucleotides: TGTGCCAGCAGCCCCAATCGAGGAGAGACCCAGTACTTC. Translating gives CASSPNRGETQYF.

The V and J genes are TRBV5-6 and TRBJ1-1; D is unclear. Trimming removed 0 bases at V and 0 bases at J, with 9 bases between. In germline, CDR1 is SGHDT, CDR2 YYEEEE. The CDR3 is 15 amino acids. CDR3 nucleotide sequence: TGTGCCAGCAGCTTGGGTTCGAGATTGAACACTGAAGCTTTCTTT. This gives the protein CASSLGSRLNTEAFF.

The rearrangement uses TRBV5-4 and TRBJ1-3, with a tentative D call TRBD1 (5 bases). This CDR3 comprises 15 residues. Germline values: CDR1 SGHNT, CDR2 YYREEE (reference sequence). Trimming removed 1 base from V and 0 bases from J, with 8 bases in between. This CDR3 reads CASSLSGRSGNTIYF. In DNA form, the CDR3 reads TGTGCCAGCAGCTTGTCAGGGCGCTCTGGAAACACCATATATTTT.

The J gene is TRBJ2-3, the V gene TRBV5-6, with a tentative D call TRBD2 (6 bases). The CDR3 totals 16 residues. Trimming cost V 4 bases and J 2 bases, with 17 bases left between them. Germline CDR1 reads SGHDT; CDR2 reads YYEEEE. The CDR3 is CASSPGPGLFTDTQYF. DNA of the CDR3: TGTGCCAGCAGCCCGGGCCCGGGACTGTTCACAGATACGCAGTATTTT. Together with reference TRBV5-6 and TRBJ2-3, the CDR3 gives the full variable domain: DAGVTQSPTHLIKTRGQQVTLRCSPKSGHDTVSWYQQALGQGPQFIFQYYEEEERQRGNFPDRFSGHQFPNYSSELNVNALLLGDSALYLCASSPGPGLFTDTQYFGPGTRLTVL.

This clone was picked up a small number of times. One end of the junction varies from germline; a read error may be responsible. The rearrangement links TRBV19 to TRBJ1-1; D unclear. Germline CDR1 and CDR2: LNHDA and SQIVND (reference sequence). There are 13 residues in the CDR3. This CDR3 reads CASSPGPNPEAFF. For the CDR3, the DNA is TGTGCCAGTAGCCCAGGTCCGAACCCTGAAGCTTTCTTT.

J is TRBJ1-6 and V is TRBV25-1, with a possible D match to TRBD1 (6 bases). CDR1 and CDR2 (germline): MGHDK, SYGVNS. V dropped 1 base and J dropped 7 bases, with 14 bases sitting between them. CDR3 size: 16 residues. The CDR3 region has the DNA TGTGCCAGCAGTGAATCCCCGGGACACGGCAATTCACCCCTCCACTTT. Protein product: CASSESPGHGNSPLHF.

J is TRBJ1-5 and V is TRBV15; D gene ambiguous. Between the trimmed V and J ends, which lost 6 bases and 5 bases, there was a span of 11 bases. Per germline, CDR1 LNHNV and CDR2 YYDKDF (reference sequence). The CDR3 loop spans 13 amino acids. The CDR3 DNA follows: TGTGCCACCAGAGTAGGGAGGGATCAGCCCCAGCATTTT. It codes for CATRVGRDQPQHF. Full variable domain (outside the CDR3, taken from reference TRBV15 and TRBJ1-5): DAMVIQNPRYQVTQFGKPVTLSCSQTLNHNVMYWYQQKSSQAPKLLFHYYDKDFNNEADTPDNFQSRRPNTSFCFLDIRSPGLGDTAMYLCATRVGRDQPQHFGDGTRLSIL.

The rearrangement joins TRBV5-1 to TRBJ2-5, with D hard to call. The CDR3 contains 13 residues. CDR1 and CDR2 (germline): SGHRS, YFSETQ. With 4 bases removed from V and 5 bases from J, the gap between germline ends came to 12 bases. CDR3: CASSPFWRETQYF. The CDR3 region has the DNA TGCGCCAGCAGCCCTTTCTGGCGGGAGACCCAGTACTTC.

The V gene is TRBV5-1, the J gene TRBJ1-1; D remains unclear. The CDR3 sequence is 13 residues long. Trimming took 0 bases from V and 1 from J, leaving 4 bases between them. Looked up from germline, CDR1 is SGHRS and CDR2 is YFSETQ. The CDR3 coding sequence is TGCGCCAGCAGCTTGGACAGGAACACTGAAGCTTTCTTT. It translates to CASSLDRNTEAFF.

The chain has TRBV19 and TRBJ2-2; D is unclear. This CDR3 is built from 13 residues. Looked up from germline, CDR1 is LNHDA and CDR2 is SQIVND (reference sequence). V lost 7 bases to trimming and J lost 6 bases, with 12 bases between them. The CDR3 region has the DNA TGTGCCAGTAATTCTTATATAGCCGGGGAGCTGTTTTTT. It codes for CASNSYIAGELFF.

This clone turned up a few times. The chain uses TRBV28 and TRBJ1-2; D ambiguous. The V gene's germline CDR1 is MDHEN and CDR2 SYDVKM. The V end lost 3 bases, the J end lost 2 bases, and 7 bases lay between the germline ends. The CDR3 length is 13 residues. The CDR3: CASSFDQNYGYTF. The CDR3 DNA reads as TGTGCCAGCAGTTTTGATCAGAACTATGGCTACACCTTC.

The chain carries TRBV27 and TRBJ2-7; D might be TRBD2 (7 bases). CDR1 MNHEY and CDR2 SMNVEV come from the germline V gene (reference sequence). The CDR3 is 16 amino acids. V lost 7 bases and J lost 7, with 26 bases in between. CDR3 region: CASTIRGGALSYEQYF. Here the CDR3 DNA reads TGTGCCAGCACTATTAGGGGGGGCGCATTGTCTTATGAGCAGTACTTC.

With respect to this clone: Additional DNA sequences in this sample encode the identical CDR3. The V call is TRBV25-1, the J call TRBJ1-1; the D gene is possibly TRBD1 (6 bases). The germline V and J ends were trimmed by 6 bases and 0 bases, with 11 bases remaining between them. Per germline, CDR1 MGHDK and CDR2 SYGVNS. The CDR3 has 14 residues. The CDR3 loop reads CASSRGGLNTEAFF. CDR3 DNA sequence: TGTGCCAGCAGCAGAGGGGGACTGAACACTGAAGCTTTCTTT.

V is TRBV12-2 and J is TRBJ1-5; TRBD1 is taken as the D call from the table, unchecked against the DNA. TRBV12-2 constitutes a pseudogene. The CDR3 runs 17 residues. For the CDR3, the DNA is TGTGCAAGTCGCCCCGTGGAAACAGGGGGCCCCAGACAGCCCCAGCATTTT. It translates to CASRPVETGGPRQPQHF.